A single sample gave rise to the 16 T cell receptor beta chains below, sequenced in a study of blood T cell repertoires in COVID-19. Repertoires were generated with immunoSEQ multiplex PCR, while TCRdb's copy carries only in-frame clones and drops some. The sample includes 55,000 to 85,000 clones, 79% of them seen just once. The sample comprised peripheral blood. These receptors originate from a man in his fifties or sixties with active or convalescent COVID-19.

The rearrangement links TRBV5-4 to TRBJ2-1; D might be TRBD2 (6 bases). V was cut by 4 bases and J by 2 bases, with 10 bases left in between. This CDR3 is 14 amino acids long. CDR1 is SGHNT and CDR2 is YYREEE in the germline V gene (reference sequence). The CDR3 loop reads CASSPLAAYNEQFF. CDR3 DNA: TGTGCCAGCAGCCCATTAGCGGCCTACAATGAGCAGTTCTTC.

The chain links TRBV28 to TRBJ2-1; 7 bases match TRBD1. Germline V gene lookup returns CDR1 MDHEN and CDR2 SYDVKM. The CDR3 runs 14 residues. Trimming cost V 6 bases and J 12 bases; bases outside gene matches: 14. CDR3 DNA sequence: TGTGCCAGCAGCTCACCTTACAGGGGAAAGGTGCAGTTCTTC. Translation gives CASSSPYRGKVQFF. Full variable domain (rest looked up from reference TRBV28 and TRBJ2-1): DVKVTQSSRYLVKRTGEKVFLECVQDMDHENMFWYRQDPGLGLRLIYFSYDVKMKEKGDIPEGYSVSREKKERFSLILESASTNQTSMYLCASSSPYRGKVQFFGPGTRLTVL.

This clone was seen only once. The chain links TRBV30 to TRBJ2-1, with 13 positions matching TRBD2. CDR3 length: 15 amino acids. Germline V gene sequence: CDR1 GTSNPN, CDR2 SVGIG (reference sequence). Trimming cost V 2 bases and J 6 bases; bases outside gene matches: 4. CDR3 in amino acids: CAWSTTSGGANEQFF. DNA of the CDR3: TGTGCCTGGAGTACTACTAGCGGGGGGGCCAATGAGCAGTTCTTC.

This clone was seen a few times. The CDR3 spells CASSIGGGGPPGELFF. The CDR3 coding sequence is TGTGCCAGTAGTATAGGGGGCGGGGGGCCCCCAGGGGAGCTGTTTTTT. The chain employs TRBV19 and TRBJ2-2; 8 bases are shared with TRBD2. The CDR3 length is 16 residues. The junction had 9 bases not matched to a gene; V was cut back by 1 base and J by 8 bases. Germline V gene sequence: CDR1 LNHDA, CDR2 SQIVND (reference sequence). Variable domain in full (rest from reference TRBV19 and TRBJ2-2): DGGITQSPKYLFRKEGQNVTLSCEQNLNHDAMYWYRQDPGQGLRLIYYSQIVNDFQKGDIAEGYSVSREKKESFPLTVTSAQKNPTAFYLCASSIGGGGPPGELFFGEGSRLTVL.

In nucleotides, the CDR3 is TGTGCCAGCAGCTTCGGGGGTGGAGATACGCAGTATTTT. Its translation: CASSFGGGDTQYF. The chain recombines TRBV7-2 with TRBJ2-3, with D possibly being TRBD2 (6 bases). V gave up 3 bases and J gave up 5 bases, with 9 bases separating them. This CDR3 has 13 amino acids. CDR1 is SGHTA and CDR2 is FQGNSA in the germline V gene.

This clone is a singleton in its sample. The chain couples TRBV7-2 to TRBJ1-1; no clear D gene. Per germline, CDR1 SGHTA and CDR2 FQGNSA. Trimming stripped 5 bases from V and 1 base from J, with 8 bases between. This CDR3 comprises 13 residues. The CDR3 DNA sequence: TGTGCCAGCAGCCTATACCAGAACACTGAAGCTTTCTTT. Translated: CASSLYQNTEAFF.

The chain joins TRBV5-1 to TRBJ2-7, with 7 bases lining up with TRBD1. The ends lost 4 bases at V and 3 bases at J; junction bases unmatched: 7. The CDR3 has 14 amino acids. The germline V gene has CDR1 SGHRS and CDR2 YFSETQ. CDR3 bases: TGCGCCAGCAGCACGGGGACAGATTTCTACGAGCAGTACTTC. Amino acid sequence: CASSTGTDFYEQYF.

In this sample, this clone turned up once. The V gene is TRBV30, the J gene TRBJ2-3, with unresolved D. V was trimmed by 0 bases and J by 1 base, leaving 8 bases between them. The CDR3 is made up of 14 amino acids. CDR1 GTSNPN and CDR2 SVGIG come from the germline V gene (reference sequence). CDR3 nucleotide sequence: TGTGCCTGGAGTGTACTCGGAGGCACAGATACGCAGTATTTT. Encoded protein: CAWSVLGGTDTQYF.

The V call is TRBV2, the J call TRBJ2-4; the match to TRBD2 covers 7 bases. V lost 8 bases to trimming and J lost 9 bases; unmatched junction nucleotides: 7. Germline CDR1 is SNHLY and CDR2 is FYNNEI. This CDR3 spans 12 amino acids. The CDR3 nucleotides are TGTGCCAGCGGGGGGGAAGGGAGCATTCAGTACTTC. Translating it yields CASGGEGSIQYF.

The chain employs TRBV3-1 (or the pseudogene TRBV3-2) and TRBJ1-1, with 8 positions matching TRBD1. This CDR3 has 15 amino acids. Germline CDR1 and CDR2: LGHDT and YNNKEL (reference sequence). V lost 4 bases and J lost 3; bases outside the gene matches: 7. CDR3 loop: CASSPGQGIDTEAFF. The CDR3 DNA sequence: TGTGCCAGCAGCCCAGGACAGGGAATAGACACTGAAGCTTTCTTT.

The chain carries TRBV28 and TRBJ2-1; 9 bases match TRBD1. Germline loops: CDR1 MDHEN, CDR2 SYDVKM. Trimming removed 7 bases from V and 1 base from J; junction bases left unmatched: 8. The CDR3 has 16 amino acids. The CDR3 is CASINNRGPSYNEQFF. The DNA of the CDR3 is TGTGCCAGCATTAATAACAGGGGGCCATCCTACAATGAGCAGTTCTTC.

The chain employs TRBV18 and TRBJ2-5; 8 bases map to TRBD2. The CDR3 totals 14 residues. Germline-derived CDR1 and CDR2 are KGHSH and LQKENI. J gave up 4 bases and V 7 bases, and 8 bases lay outside the gene matches. The CDR3 loop reads CASLSTREGETQYF. For the CDR3, the DNA is TGTGCCAGCTTATCCACCCGGGAGGGAGAGACCCAGTACTTC.

This chain links TRBV5-1 with TRBJ1-5; unclear D gene. The CDR3 runs 13 residues. Germline V gene lookup returns CDR1 SGHRS and CDR2 YFSETQ. V was clipped by 4 bases and J by 6 bases, with 11 bases between them. In DNA, the CDR3 is TGCGCCAGCAGCCTTTCGGGTTCTCAGCCCCAGCATTTT. This translates into CASSLSGSQPQHF.

The chain links TRBV5-1 to TRBJ1-3; weak D call: TRBD1 (6 bases). This CDR3 is 14 amino acids long. V shed 4 bases and J shed 4 bases, with 12 bases lying between them. The germline V gene encodes CDR1 SGHRS and CDR2 YFSETQ. The CDR3 here is CASSPEGGGNTIYF. In DNA, the CDR3 is TGCGCCAGCAGCCCCGAAGGGGGAGGAAACACCATATATTTT.

This chain connects TRBV18 to TRBJ1-5; 7 nucleotides line up with TRBD1. Germline lookup yields CDR1 KGHSH and CDR2 LQKENI. The CDR3 runs to 16 residues. After removal of 3 bases from V and 6 bases from J, the junction contained 11 bases not matched to a gene. CDR3 DNA: TGTGCCAGCTCACCCCGACAGGGAAGGGAGAGTCAGCCCCAGCATTTT. Protein: CASSPRQGRESQPQHF.

The genes are TRBV29-1 and TRBJ2-5, with 8 positions matching TRBD2. Germline V gene sequence: CDR1 SQVTM, CDR2 ANQGSEA. The length of the CDR3 is 14 residues. V dropped 5 bases and J dropped 5; count of bases not matched to a gene: 10. The CDR3 region has the DNA TGCAGCGTTCTACTTACGCGGGGGGTTGAGACCCAGTACTTC. Amino acid sequence: CSVLLTRGVETQYF.